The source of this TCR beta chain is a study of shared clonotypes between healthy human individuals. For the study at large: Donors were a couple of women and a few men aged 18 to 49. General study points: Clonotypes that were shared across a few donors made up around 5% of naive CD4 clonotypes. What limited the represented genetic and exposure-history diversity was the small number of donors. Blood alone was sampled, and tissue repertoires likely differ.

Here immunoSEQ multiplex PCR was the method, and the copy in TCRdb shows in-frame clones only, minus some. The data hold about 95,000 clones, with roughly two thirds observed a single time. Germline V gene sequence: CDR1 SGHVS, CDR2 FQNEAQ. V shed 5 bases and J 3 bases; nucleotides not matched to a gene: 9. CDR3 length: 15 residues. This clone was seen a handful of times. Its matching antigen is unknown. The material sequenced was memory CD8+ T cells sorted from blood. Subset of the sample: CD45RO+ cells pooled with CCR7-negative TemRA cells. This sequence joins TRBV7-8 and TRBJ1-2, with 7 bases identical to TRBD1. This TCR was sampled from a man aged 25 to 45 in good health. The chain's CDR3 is CASSEWAGGDYGYTF. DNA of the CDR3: TGTGCCAGCAGCGAATGGGCAGGGGGGGACTATGGCTACACCTTC.